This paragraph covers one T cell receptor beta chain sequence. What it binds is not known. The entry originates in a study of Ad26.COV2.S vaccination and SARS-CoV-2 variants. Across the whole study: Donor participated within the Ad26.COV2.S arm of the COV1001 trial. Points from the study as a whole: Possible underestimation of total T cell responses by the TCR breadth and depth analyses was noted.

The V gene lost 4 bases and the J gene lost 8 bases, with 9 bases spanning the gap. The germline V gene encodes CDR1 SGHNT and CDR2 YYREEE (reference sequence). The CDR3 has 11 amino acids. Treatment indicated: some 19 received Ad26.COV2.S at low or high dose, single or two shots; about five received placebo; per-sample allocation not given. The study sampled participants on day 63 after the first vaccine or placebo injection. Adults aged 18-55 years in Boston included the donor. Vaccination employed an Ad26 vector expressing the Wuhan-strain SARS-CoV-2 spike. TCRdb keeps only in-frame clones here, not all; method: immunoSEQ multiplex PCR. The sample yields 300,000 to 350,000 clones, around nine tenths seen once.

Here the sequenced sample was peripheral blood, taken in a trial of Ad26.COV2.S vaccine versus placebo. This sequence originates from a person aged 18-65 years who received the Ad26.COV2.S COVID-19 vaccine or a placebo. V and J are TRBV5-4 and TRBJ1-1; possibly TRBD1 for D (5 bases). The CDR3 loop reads CASSQGTEAFF. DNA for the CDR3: TGTGCCAGCAGCCAGGGCACAGAAGCTTTCTTT.